Sequencing of this T cell receptor beta chain was carried out in a study of blood T cells in healthy people across ages. A minimum of 5.5 micrograms of total RNA was extracted per sample. As concerns this clonotype: Its target is not known.

A second PCR of about 7 to 12 cycles used a sample-barcoded 5' primer and a J-beta primer mix. TCRdb re-called the 5' RACE reads through MiXCR, storing one row per CDR3 protein. This table has approximately 880,000 distinct CDR3 sequences, roughly 43% appearing once. Trimming removed 6 bases at V and 4 bases at J, with 12 bases between. The CDR3 is made up of 13 amino acids. Germline V gene lookup returns CDR1 DFQATT and CDR2 SNEGSKA (reference sequence). The study's findings and limits: Fewer expanded clones and more diversity marked long-lived versus aged donors. While age rose, TCR beta diversity per million T cells dropped in a roughly linear way. Those diversity estimates obtained from one million T cells were thought to be underestimates.

The origin of this receptor is a young man in good health. J is TRBJ1-4 and V is TRBV20-1; perhaps TRBD1 as D (5 bases). The sequenced material came from blood. This chain's CDR3 is CSANGANNEKLFF. CDR3 DNA: TGCAGTGCAAACGGGGCAAATAATGAAAAACTGTTTTTT.